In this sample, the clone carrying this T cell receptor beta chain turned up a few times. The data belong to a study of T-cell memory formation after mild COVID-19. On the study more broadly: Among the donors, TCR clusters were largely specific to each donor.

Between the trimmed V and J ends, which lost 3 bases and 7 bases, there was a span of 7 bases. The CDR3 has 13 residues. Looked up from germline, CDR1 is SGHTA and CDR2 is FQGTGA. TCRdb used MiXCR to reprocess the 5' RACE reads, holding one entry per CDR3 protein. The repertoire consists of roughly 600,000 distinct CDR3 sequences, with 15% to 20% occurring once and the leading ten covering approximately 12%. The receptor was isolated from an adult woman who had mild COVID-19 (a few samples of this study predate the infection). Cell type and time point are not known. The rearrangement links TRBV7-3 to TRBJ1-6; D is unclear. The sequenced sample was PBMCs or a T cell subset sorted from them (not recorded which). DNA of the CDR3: TGTGCCAGCAGCTTCGACGGGAATTCACCCCTCCACTTT. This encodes CASSFDGNSPLHF.